This is a list of T cell receptor beta chains from one sample in a study of T cell repertoires in cytomegalovirus infection. TCRdb re-derived calls from the reads in MiXCR, one entry per CDR3 protein. The sample includes roughly 500,000 distinct CDR3 sequences, 15% to 20% of them seen just once. The specimen was CD8+ T cells from PBMCs. Every receptor here comes from a human donor in good health (CMV status not recorded). Some clones in this sample may be carry-over from other donors' samples. Each CDR3 is given with its conserved first and last residue. A D gene is named only where the DNA matches it firmly. Not all rows give a size; the values are once, few, many and, for expanded clones, a class.

>-|TRBV3-1|-|TRBJ2-1
TGTGCCAGCAGCCGACTGGGCAATGAGCAGTTCTTC
CASSRLGNEQFF
>TRBD2|TRBV7-6|many|TRBJ2-1
TGTGCCAGCAGCTATCTACTAGCGGGAGCTAGTGAGCAGTTCTTC
CASSYLLAGASEQFF
>-|TRBV7-3|-|TRBJ2-1
TGTGCCAGCAGCCCCCTTGGCTCCTACAATGAGCAGTTCTTC
CASSPLGSYNEQFF
>-|TRBV27|few|TRBJ2-1
TGTGCCAGCAGTTTTCGGGGGCCGGGGAATGAGCAGTTCTTC
CASSFRGPGNEQFF
>-|TRBV7-7|many|TRBJ2-7
TGTGCTAGCAGTCCGGACGGGGGCTACGAGCAGTACTTC
CASSPDGGYEQYF
>TRBD2|TRBV27|few|TRBJ2-3
TGTGCCAGCACTACGGGACTAGCGGGAGTAGGGACAGATACGCAGTATTTT
CASTTGLAGVGTDTQYF
>TRBD2|TRBV7-2|many|TRBJ2-3
TGTGCCAGCAGCTCGGGACTAGCGGGCCCCACAGATACGCAGTATTTT
CASSSGLAGPTDTQYF
>-|TRBV6-1|many|TRBJ2-3
TGTGCCAGCAGTGAAGGGGCCCGCACAGATACGCAGTATTTT
CASSEGARTDTQYF
>-|TRBV27|-|TRBJ1-6
TGTGCCAGCAGCGTTAACAGGAATTCACCCCTCCACTTT
CASSVNRNSPLHF
>TRBD1|TRBV9|few|TRBJ1-3
TGTGCCAGCAGTATAGGGGACAGTCACTCTGGAAACACCATATATTTT
CASSIGDSHSGNTIYF
>TRBD1|TRBV27|few|TRBJ1-2
TGTGCCAGCAGTTTATCGAAGACAGGGGGAGGCTATGGCTACACCTTC
CASSLSKTGGGYGYTF
>TRBD1|TRBV7-2|-|TRBJ1-5
TGTGCCAGCAGCCCAGGGGGGCAGCCCCCGCATTTT
CASSPGGQPPHF
>TRBD1|TRBV7-8|many|TRBJ1-4
TGTGCCAGCAGAAGTGGGGGACAGGGGATATATGAAAAACTGTTTTTT
CASRSGGQGIYEKLFF
>-|TRBV6-6|-|TRBJ2-7
TGTGCCAGCAGTCTCCTCACGGTAGCGGCTCCCTACGAGCAGTACTTC
CASSLLTVAAPYEQYF
>TRBD2|TRBV19|-|TRBJ2-2
TGTGCCAGTAGCCCACTACTAGCGGGAGCGATCAACACCGGGGAGCTGTTTTTT
CASSPLLAGAINTGELFF
>-|TRBV27|few|TRBJ2-5
TGTGCCAGCAGCCCAACCCCACTAGAGCAAGAGACCCAGTACTTC
CASSPTPLEQETQYF
>-|TRBV30|few|TRBJ2-1
TGTGCCTGGAGTGTATCGGGGCAGGAGCAGTTCTTC
CAWSVSGQEQFF
>-|TRBV14|-|TRBJ1-1
TGTGCCAGCAGCCAAGGAACAGGAATGAACACTGAAGATTTCTTT
CASSQGTGMNTEDFF
>-|TRBV7-9|many|TRBJ1-3
TGTGCCAGCAGCTTAGAGGGCAGGGTGAGCTCTGGAAACACCATATATTTT
CASSLEGRVSSGNTIYF
>-|TRBV14|-|TRBJ2-7
TGTGCCAGCAGCCAAGCATTGAGGTTGGAGCAGTACTTC
CASSQALRLEQYF
>-|TRBV6-6|many|TRBJ1-1
TGTGCCAGCAGTTCCCTGGGGGGGGGAGGGTTTGAAGCTTTCTTT
CASSSLGGGGFEAFF
>TRBD2|TRBV20-1|-|TRBJ2-5
TGCAGTGCTAGAGGACCCGGAGCGGGGGGGACCCGGCAAGAGACCCAGTACTTC
CSARGPGAGGTRQETQYF
>-|TRBV28|many|TRBJ2-1
TGTGCCAGCAGTTTTCCCGACCCTAGGAGGGTCACCCATCTCTACAATGAGCAGTTCTTC
CASSFPDPRRVTHLYNEQFF
>-|TRBV29-1|-|TRBJ1-2
TGCAGCGTCCCTTGGGGGCTCTATGGCTACACCTTC
CSVPWGLYGYTF
>-|TRBV4-2|many|TRBJ2-7
TGTGCCAGCAGCCAAGATCTAGAAGGGGATAAAGGATACGAGCAGTACTTC
CASSQDLEGDKGYEQYF
>-|TRBV7-9|many|TRBJ2-7
TGTGCCAGCAGCCCGAGGGGCAGCCGCTACGAGCAGTACTTC
CASSPRGSRYEQYF
>TRBD2|TRBV6-2/TRBV6-3|-|TRBJ2-3
TGTGCCAGCAGTTACACCCGCGGGGGGGATACGCAGTATTTT
CASSYTRGGDTQYF
>TRBD2|TRBV27|many|TRBJ2-7
TGTGCCAGCAGCATAAGCGGGAGTTACGAGCAGTACTTC
CASSISGSYEQYF
>TRBD1|TRBV19|-|TRBJ1-5
TGTGCCAGTAGTATCGCGACAGGGGGCATTCAGCCCCAGCATTTT
CASSIATGGIQPQHF
>-|TRBV7-9|-|TRBJ2-2
TGTGCCAGCAGCCCAATTGGTCTAGGGGAGGCCGGGGAGCTGTTTTTT
CASSPIGLGEAGELFF
>TRBD1|TRBV6-6|-|TRBJ2-1
TGTGCCAGTTCCGACAGGGGTAATGAGCAGTTCTTC
CASSDRGNEQFF
>TRBD2|TRBV4-1|many|TRBJ2-1
TGCGCCAGCAGGAAAGCGGGGGTCAACAATGAGCAGTTCTTC
CASRKAGVNNEQFF
>TRBD1|TRBV27|many|TRBJ2-5
TGTGCCAGCAGTATAACCGGGACAGAGGCCCAAGAGACCCAGTACTTC
CASSITGTEAQETQYF
>-|TRBV6-5|-|TRBJ1-1
TGTGCCAGCAGTTACTACTCGGGGATTATGGACGAAGCTTTCTTT
CASSYYSGIMDEAFF
>TRBD1|TRBV27|-|TRBJ2-3
TGTGCCAGCAGTTTGGCGAAGGGGGCGCGGGTGACAGATACGCAGTATTTT
CASSLAKGARVTDTQYF
>TRBD1|TRBV24-1|-|TRBJ1-1
TGTGCCACCAGTGACCGATCGGGACAGGGTGAAGCTTTCTTT
CATSDRSGQGEAFF
>-|TRBV24-1|few|TRBJ2-3
TGTGCCACCAGTGACCGGATCAGCGGAGAAGATACGCAGTATTTT
CATSDRISGEDTQYF
>-|TRBV29-1|-|TRBJ2-1
TGCAGCGTTGAGGGGGCTTTGGGGGAGCAGTTCTTC
CSVEGALGEQFF
>-|TRBV4-2|few|TRBJ1-5
TGTGCCAGCAGCCATGAGGGGTTCGACAATCAGCCCCAGCATTTT
CASSHEGFDNQPQHF
>-|TRBV5-8|-|TRBJ2-7
TGTGCCAGCAGCTTGGAGCCCGCCCAGGCGAGGAACTACGAGCAGTACTTC
CASSLEPAQARNYEQYF
>TRBD2|TRBV9|-|TRBJ2-5
TGTGCCAGCAGCGCATGGGGGGGGGAGGCCCAGTACTTC
CASSAWGGEAQYF
>-|TRBV2|many|TRBJ1-1
TGTGCCAGCCTCCGTGGGGGGGCCCTGAACACTGAAGCTTTCTTT
CASLRGGALNTEAFF
>-|TRBV7-3|many|TRBJ2-4
TGTGCCAGCAGCTCCAAAGGGTCGGGGACCCGGGACATTCAGTACTTC
CASSSKGSGTRDIQYF
>TRBD2|TRBV7-9|-|TRBJ2-1
TGTGCCAGCAGCCGAGGCGGGGGGGGTGAGCAGTTCTTC
CASSRGGGGEQFF
>-|TRBV10-3|-|TRBJ2-1
TGTGCCATCACCCTAGACGGGAGCTCCTACAATGAGCAGTTCTTC
CAITLDGSSYNEQFF
>TRBD1|TRBV7-2|many|TRBJ2-1
TGTGCCAGCAGCTACAGGGGGCATGAGCAGTTCTTC
CASSYRGHEQFF
>TRBD1|TRBV15|few|TRBJ2-1
TGTGCCACCAGCAGCCTGGGACAGGGGGCGAGAGATGAGCAGTTCTTC
CATSSLGQGARDEQFF
>-|TRBV27|many|TRBJ2-7
TGTGCCAGCAGTTCAGACTACCTCTACGAGCAGTACTTC
CASSSDYLYEQYF
>-|TRBV11-3|many|TRBJ2-1
TGTGCCAGCAGCCAGGACGGACCTTTTTACAATGAGCAGTTCTTC
CASSQDGPFYNEQFF